Presented here are 5 T cell receptor beta chains from one specimen sequenced in a study of T cell responses to AZD1222 COVID-19 vaccine. Clones were read by immunoSEQ multiplex PCR, and TCRdb kept only the in-frame ones, dropping some. The data contain around 33,000 clones, 91% of them singletons. The material was peripheral blood, obtained on day 0 of AZD1222 vaccination. These TCRs come from an adult in good health.

The V and J genes are TRBV4-1 and TRBJ2-3; 12 positions agree with TRBD2. The CDR3 consists of 18 residues. V was pared by 0 bases and J by 3 bases, with 7 bases of the junction left unmatched. Germline-derived CDR1 and CDR2 are MGHRA and YSYEKL. The CDR3 DNA reads as TGCGCCAGCAGCCAAGAAGTAAGGACTAGCGGGATTACAGATACGCAGTATTTT. Residues: CASSQEVRTSGITDTQYF.

CDR3 sequence: CAIRLADPVDTQYF. DNA for the CDR3: TGTGCCATCAGACTAGCGGACCCGGTGGATACGCAGTATTTT. The genes are TRBV10-3 and TRBJ2-3, with 8 bases aligning to TRBD2. CDR3 size: 14 residues. CDR1 ENHRY and CDR2 SYGVKD come from the germline V gene. V gave up 6 bases and J gave up 6 bases; unmatched junction bases: 8.

This clone occurred a few times. This chain uses TRBV7-2 with TRBJ2-7; D uncertain. The germline V gene encodes CDR1 SGHTA and CDR2 FQGNSA. The CDR3 is 14 residues long. V gave up 0 bases and J gave up 3 bases, with 9 bases separating them. The CDR3 reads CASSLAGSSYEQYF. The CDR3 DNA reads TGTGCCAGCAGCTTAGCGGGCAGTAGCTACGAGCAGTACTTC.

This chain connects TRBV7-2 to TRBJ2-4; 11 nucleotides line up with TRBD1. The CDR3 totals 17 residues. CDR1 and CDR2 from the germline V gene are SGHTA and FQGNSA. With V trimmed by 6 bases and J by 0 bases, 7 bases remained unmatched. The CDR3 here is CASSSFGQGAAKNIQYF. CDR3 DNA: TGTGCCAGCAGTTCCTTTGGACAGGGGGCAGCCAAAAACATTCAGTACTTC. The variable domain in full, with the rest retrieved from reference TRBV7-2 and TRBJ2-4, is GAGVSQSPSNKVTEKGKDVELRCDPISGHTALYWYRQSLGQGLEFLIYFQGNSAPDKSGLPSDRFSAERTGGSVSTLTIQRTQQEDSAVYLCASSSFGQGAAKNIQYFGAGTRLSVL.

This clone is termed medium-sized. The chain couples TRBV7-9 to TRBJ2-2, with TRBD1 identical over 8 bases. From germline, CDR1 is SEHNR and CDR2 FQNEAQ (reference sequence). J lost 5 bases, V lost 4 bases, and 3 bases had no gene match. This CDR3 has 14 residues. CDR3 amino acids: CASSSRDRTGELFF. Written as DNA, the CDR3 is TGTGCCAGCAGCTCCCGGGACAGGACCGGGGAGCTGTTTTTT.